The clone carrying this TCR beta chain turned up a few times. Its cognate antigen is unknown. The data stem from a study of early T cells in non-severe SARS-CoV-2 infection. Study information: Sequenced bulk RNA came from whole blood that was unsorted, and chains were unpaired.

Individual cDNA molecules were tagged with unique molecular identifiers, the study reported. One entry per CDR3 protein, called by TCRdb with MiXCR from the 5' RACE reads. The data contain tens of thousands of distinct CDR3 sequences, 9.5% to 15% of them seen just once; the ten biggest clones take up about 4.2%. Broader study findings: Anti-spike CD8 specificities were favored by VDJdb matching, whose results missed private and CD4 specificities.

The CDR3 covers 13 residues. Trimming at V came to 3 bases and at J to 2 bases, leaving 3 bases not matched to a gene. Germline V gives CDR1 DFQATT, CDR2 SNEGSKA (reference sequence). Source material: whole blood. The TCR was taken from an adult who was a healthcare worker with PCR-confirmed SARS-CoV-2 infection or an uninfected control (not recorded which). This chain connects TRBV20-1 to TRBJ2-7; 8 bases are a match to TRBD2. The CDR3 region is CSASGGEPYEQYF. CDR3 bases: TGCAGTGCTAGCGGGGGGGAACCCTACGAGCAGTACTTC.